Sequencing of this T cell receptor beta chain was carried out in a study of PD-1 blockade in classical Hodgkin lymphoma. Study-level points and caveats: Those patients who began receiving nivolumab less than 1 year after ASCT had lower diversity, and they were excluded. Compared with baseline, CD4+ but not CD8+ TCR diversity had risen significantly by C4D1. The study found complete responders had baseline diversity similar to newly diagnosed patients.

Time point: cycle 4 day 1 (C4D1), after about 6 weeks of nivolumab. Relapse after autologous stem cell transplantation occurred in every patient, and brentuximab vedotin exposure varied. Sequencing used immunoSEQ multiplex PCR; TCRdb keeps in-frame clones, though not all of them. This table holds tens of thousands of clones, around nine tenths found once. The CDR3 has 18 amino acids. Germline V gene lookup returns CDR1 LGHNA and CDR2 YNFKEQ. With 4 bases clipped from V and 9 bases from J, the junction kept 20 bases outside the gene matches. A word on this clone: Antigen specificity is unknown.

The sequence came from a human donor with classical Hodgkin lymphoma. The material was peripheral blood mononuclear cells (PBMCs), obtained before the fourth cycle of nivolumab. The J gene is TRBJ2-7, the V gene TRBV4-2; the match to TRBD2 covers 11 bases. In DNA form, the CDR3 reads TGTGCCAGCAGCCCGAGCACACTAGCGGGGGATTCGGACGGAGGGCAGTACTTC. Translation: CASSPSTLAGDSDGGQYF.